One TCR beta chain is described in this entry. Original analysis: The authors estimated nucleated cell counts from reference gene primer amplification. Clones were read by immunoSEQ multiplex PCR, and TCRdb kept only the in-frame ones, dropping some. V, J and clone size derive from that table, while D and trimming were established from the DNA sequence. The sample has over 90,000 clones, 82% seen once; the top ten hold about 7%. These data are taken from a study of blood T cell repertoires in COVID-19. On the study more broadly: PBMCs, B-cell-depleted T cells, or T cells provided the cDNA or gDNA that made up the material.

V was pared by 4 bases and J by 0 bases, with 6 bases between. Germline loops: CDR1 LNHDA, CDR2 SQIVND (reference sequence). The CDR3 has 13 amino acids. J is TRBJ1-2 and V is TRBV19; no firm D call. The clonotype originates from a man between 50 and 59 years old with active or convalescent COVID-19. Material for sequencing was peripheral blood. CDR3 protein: CASSRTANYGYTF. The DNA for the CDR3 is TGTGCCAGTAGTAGAACAGCTAACTATGGCTACACCTTC.